One T cell receptor beta chain is described in this entry. This record comes from a study of blood T cell repertoires in COVID-19. The CDR3 loop spans 13 amino acids. Trimming removed 1 base from V and 8 bases from J, with 11 bases in between. CDR1 is KGHSH and CDR2 is LQKENI in the germline V gene. In the original processing: Reference gene primer amplification gave estimated nucleated cell counts. Measured with immunoSEQ multiplex PCR; TCRdb has only the in-frame clones, and not every one. Clonal size and the V and J genes are those of that table, whereas D and trimming came from the DNA. There are some 160,000 clones in the sample; nearly 80% occur only once, and about 15% lies in the top ten.

This receptor was identified in a woman at least 80 years old with acute or convalescent COVID-19. The sequencing input was peripheral blood. The J gene is TRBJ1-2, the V gene TRBV18; the D gene is possibly TRBD1 (6 bases). The CDR3 bases are TGTGCCAGCTCACCACGACAGGTTCAAGGCTACACCTTC. Amino acid sequence: CASSPRQVQGYTF.